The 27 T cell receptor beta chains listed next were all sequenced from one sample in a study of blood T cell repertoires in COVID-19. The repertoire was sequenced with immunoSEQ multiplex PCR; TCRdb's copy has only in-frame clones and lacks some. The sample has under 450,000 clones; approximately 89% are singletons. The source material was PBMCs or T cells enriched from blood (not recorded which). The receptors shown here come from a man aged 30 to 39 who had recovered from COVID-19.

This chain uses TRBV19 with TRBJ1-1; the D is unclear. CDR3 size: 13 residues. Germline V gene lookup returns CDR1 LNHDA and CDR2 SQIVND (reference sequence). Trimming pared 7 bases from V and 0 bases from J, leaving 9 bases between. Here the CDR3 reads CASMTIMNTEAFF. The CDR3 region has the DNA TGTGCCAGTATGACAATTATGAACACTGAAGCTTTCTTT.

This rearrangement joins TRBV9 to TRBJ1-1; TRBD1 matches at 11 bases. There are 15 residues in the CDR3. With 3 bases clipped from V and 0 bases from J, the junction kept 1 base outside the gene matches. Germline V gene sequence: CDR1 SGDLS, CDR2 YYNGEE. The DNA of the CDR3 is TGTGCCAGCAGCGGGGGACAGGGGGTGAACACTGAAGCTTTCTTT. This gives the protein CASSGGQGVNTEAFF.

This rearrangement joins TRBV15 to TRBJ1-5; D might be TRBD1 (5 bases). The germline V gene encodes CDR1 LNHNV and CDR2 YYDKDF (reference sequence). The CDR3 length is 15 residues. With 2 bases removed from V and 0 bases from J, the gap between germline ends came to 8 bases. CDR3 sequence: CATSRSGVSNQPQHF. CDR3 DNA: TGTGCCACCAGCAGATCGGGGGTTAGCAATCAGCCCCAGCATTTT.

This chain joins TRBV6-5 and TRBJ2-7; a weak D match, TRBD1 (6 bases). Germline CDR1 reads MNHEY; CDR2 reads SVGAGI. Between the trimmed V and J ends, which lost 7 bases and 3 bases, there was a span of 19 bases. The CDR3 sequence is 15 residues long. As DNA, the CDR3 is TGTGCCAGCACCTTAGAGGTACAGGGAGTCTACGAGCAGTACTTC. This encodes CASTLEVQGVYEQYF.

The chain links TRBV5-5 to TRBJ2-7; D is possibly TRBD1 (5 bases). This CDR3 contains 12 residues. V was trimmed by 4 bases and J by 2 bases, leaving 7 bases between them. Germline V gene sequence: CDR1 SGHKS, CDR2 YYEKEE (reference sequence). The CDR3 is CASSTDTYEQYF. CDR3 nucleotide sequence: TGTGCCAGCAGCACGGACACCTACGAGCAGTACTTC.

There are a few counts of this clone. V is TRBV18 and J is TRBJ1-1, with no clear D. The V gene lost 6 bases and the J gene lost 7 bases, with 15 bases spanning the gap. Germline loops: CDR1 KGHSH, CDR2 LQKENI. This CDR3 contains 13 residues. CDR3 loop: CASSPFGRHEAFF. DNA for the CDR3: TGTGCCAGCTCGCCGTTCGGGAGGCATGAAGCTTTCTTT.

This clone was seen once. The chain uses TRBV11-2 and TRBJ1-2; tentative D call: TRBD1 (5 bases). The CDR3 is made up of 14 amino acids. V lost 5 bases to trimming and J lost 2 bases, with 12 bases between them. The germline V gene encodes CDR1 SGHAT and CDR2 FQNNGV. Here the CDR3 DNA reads TGTGCCAGCAGCGCGGACATGACGAACTATGGCTACACCTTC. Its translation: CASSADMTNYGYTF.

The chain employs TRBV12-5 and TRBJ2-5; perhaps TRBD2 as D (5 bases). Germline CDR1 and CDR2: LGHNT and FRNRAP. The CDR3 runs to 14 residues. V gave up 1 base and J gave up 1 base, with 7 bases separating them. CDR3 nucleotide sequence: TGTGCTAGTGGTTTGGGCAGCGGCCAAGAGACCCAGTACTTC. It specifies CASGLGSGQETQYF.

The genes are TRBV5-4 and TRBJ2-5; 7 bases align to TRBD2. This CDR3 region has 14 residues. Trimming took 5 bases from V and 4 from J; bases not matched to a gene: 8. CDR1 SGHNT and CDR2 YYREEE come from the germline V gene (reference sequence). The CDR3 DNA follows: TGTGCCAGCAGGCTTGAACTAGCGTCAGAGACCCAGTACTTC. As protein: CASRLELASETQYF. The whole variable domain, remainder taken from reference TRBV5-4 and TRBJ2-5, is ETGVTQSPTHLIKTRGQQVTLRCSSQSGHNTVSWYQQALGQGPQFIFQYYREEENGRGNFPPRFSGLQFPNYSSELNVNALELDDSALYLCASRLELASETQYFGPGTRLLVL.

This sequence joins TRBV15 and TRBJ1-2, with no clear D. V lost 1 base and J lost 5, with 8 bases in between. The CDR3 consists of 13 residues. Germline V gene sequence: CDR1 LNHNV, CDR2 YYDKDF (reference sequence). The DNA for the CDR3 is TGTGCCACCAGCAGAGTAGCGGATTATGGCTACACCTTC. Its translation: CATSRVADYGYTF.

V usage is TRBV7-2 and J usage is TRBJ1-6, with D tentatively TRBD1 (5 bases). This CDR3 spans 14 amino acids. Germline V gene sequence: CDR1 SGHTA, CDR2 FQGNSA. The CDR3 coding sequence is TGTGCAACCCCAGGGCCCAGCTATAATTCACCCCTCCACTTT. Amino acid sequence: CATPGPSYNSPLHF.

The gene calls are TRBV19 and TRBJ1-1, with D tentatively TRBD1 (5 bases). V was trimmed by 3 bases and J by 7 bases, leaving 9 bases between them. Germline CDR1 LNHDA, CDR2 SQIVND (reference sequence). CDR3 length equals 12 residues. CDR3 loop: CASSMPGLEAFF. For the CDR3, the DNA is TGTGCCAGTAGTATGCCGGGACTTGAAGCTTTCTTT.

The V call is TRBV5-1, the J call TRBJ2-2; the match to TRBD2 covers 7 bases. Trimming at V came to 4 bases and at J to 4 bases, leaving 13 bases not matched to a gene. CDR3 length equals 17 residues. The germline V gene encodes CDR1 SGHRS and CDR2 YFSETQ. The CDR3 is CASSNLSPGGITGELFF. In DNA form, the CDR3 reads TGCGCCAGCAGCAATCTCAGTCCGGGGGGAATCACCGGGGAGCTGTTTTTT.

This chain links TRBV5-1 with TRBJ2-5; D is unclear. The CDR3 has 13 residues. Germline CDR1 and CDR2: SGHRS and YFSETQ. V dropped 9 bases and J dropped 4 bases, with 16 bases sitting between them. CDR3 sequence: CATQVEAGETQYF. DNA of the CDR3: TGCGCCACCCAAGTTGAGGCTGGAGAGACCCAGTACTTC.

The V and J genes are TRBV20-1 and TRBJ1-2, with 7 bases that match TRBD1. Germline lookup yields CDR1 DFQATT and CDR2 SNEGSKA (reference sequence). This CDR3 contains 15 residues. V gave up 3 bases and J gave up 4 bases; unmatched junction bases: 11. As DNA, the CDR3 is TGCAGTGCTAGTGGCTGGCAGGGGGTGTCCTATGGCTACACCTTC. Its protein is CSASGWQGVSYGYTF.

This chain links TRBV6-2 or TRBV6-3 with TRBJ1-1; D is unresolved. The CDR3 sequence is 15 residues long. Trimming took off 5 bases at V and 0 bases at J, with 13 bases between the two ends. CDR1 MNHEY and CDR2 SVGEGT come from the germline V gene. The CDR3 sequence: CASSPLRLLNTEAFF. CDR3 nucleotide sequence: TGTGCCAGCAGTCCCCTGAGGCTCTTGAACACTGAAGCTTTCTTT.

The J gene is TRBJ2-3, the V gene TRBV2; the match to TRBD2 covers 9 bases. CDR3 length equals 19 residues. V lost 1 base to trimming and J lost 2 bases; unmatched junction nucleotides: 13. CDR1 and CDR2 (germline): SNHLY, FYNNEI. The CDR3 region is CASSEGVARRGGPTDTQYF. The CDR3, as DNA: TGTGCCAGCAGTGAAGGGGTGGCGAGGCGGGGGGGACCCACAGATACGCAGTATTTT. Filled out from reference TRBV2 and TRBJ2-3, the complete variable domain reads EPEVTQTPSHQVTQMGQEVILRCVPISNHLYFYWYRQILGQKVEFLVSFYNNEISEKSEIFDDQFSVERPDGSNFTLKIRSTKLEDSAMYFCASSEGVARRGGPTDTQYFGPGTRLTVL.

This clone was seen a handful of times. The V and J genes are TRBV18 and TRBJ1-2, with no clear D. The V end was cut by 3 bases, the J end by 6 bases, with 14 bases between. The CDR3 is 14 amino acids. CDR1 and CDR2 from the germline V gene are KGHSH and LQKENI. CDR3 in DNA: TGTGCCAGCTCACCCCCCTCGACAAGGAATGGCTACACCTTC. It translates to CASSPPSTRNGYTF. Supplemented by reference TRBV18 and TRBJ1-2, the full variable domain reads NAGVMQNPRHLVRRRGQEARLRCSPMKGHSHVYWYRQLPEEGLKFMVYLQKENIIDESGMPKERFSAEFPKEGPSILRIQQVVRGDSAAYFCASSPPSTRNGYTFGSGTRLTVV.

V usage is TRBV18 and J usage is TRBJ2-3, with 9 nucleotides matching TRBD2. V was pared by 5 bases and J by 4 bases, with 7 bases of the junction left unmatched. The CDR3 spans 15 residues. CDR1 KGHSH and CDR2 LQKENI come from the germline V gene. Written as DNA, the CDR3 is TGTGCCAGCTCAGGTACCAGCGGGGGGCCAGATACGCAGTATTTT. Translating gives CASSGTSGGPDTQYF.

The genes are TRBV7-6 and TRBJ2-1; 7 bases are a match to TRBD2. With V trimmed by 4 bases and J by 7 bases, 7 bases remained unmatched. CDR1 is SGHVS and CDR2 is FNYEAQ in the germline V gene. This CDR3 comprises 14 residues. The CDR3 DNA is TGTGCCAGCAGCTCCCGGGGGGAGGGGAATGAGCAGTTCTTC. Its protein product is CASSSRGEGNEQFF.

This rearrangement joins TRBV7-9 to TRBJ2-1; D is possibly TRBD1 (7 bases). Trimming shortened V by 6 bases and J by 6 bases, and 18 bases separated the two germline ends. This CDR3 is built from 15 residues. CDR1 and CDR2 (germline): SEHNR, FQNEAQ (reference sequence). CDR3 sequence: CASSNSGGIGNEQFF. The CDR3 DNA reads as TGTGCCAGCAGTAACTCAGGGGGGATAGGCAATGAGCAGTTCTTC. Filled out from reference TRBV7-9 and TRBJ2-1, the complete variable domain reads DTGVSQNPRHKITKRGQNVTFRCDPISEHNRLYWYRQTLGQGPEFLTYFQNEAQLEKSRLLSDRFSAERPKGSFSTLEIQRTEQGDSAMYLCASSNSGGIGNEQFFGPGTRLTVL.

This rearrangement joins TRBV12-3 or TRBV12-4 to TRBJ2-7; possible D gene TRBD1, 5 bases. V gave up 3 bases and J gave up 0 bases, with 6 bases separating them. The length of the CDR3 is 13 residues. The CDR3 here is CASSLTASYEQYF. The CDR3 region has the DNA TGTGCCAGCAGTTTGACAGCCTCCTACGAGCAGTACTTC.

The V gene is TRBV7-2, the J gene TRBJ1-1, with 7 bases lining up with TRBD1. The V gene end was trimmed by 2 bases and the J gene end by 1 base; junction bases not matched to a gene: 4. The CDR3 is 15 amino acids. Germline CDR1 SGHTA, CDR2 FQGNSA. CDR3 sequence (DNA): TGTGCCAGCAGCTTAACGACAGGGAGGAACACTGAAGCTTTCTTT. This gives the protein CASSLTTGRNTEAFF.

CDR3 nucleotide sequence: TGTGCCAGCAGCGTGACAGAACAAGAGACCCAGTACTTC. Its translation: CASSVTEQETQYF. The rearrangement uses TRBV9 and TRBJ2-5; TRBD1 might be the D (5 bases). CDR1 SGDLS and CDR2 YYNGEE come from the germline V gene. This CDR3 is built from 13 residues. V was trimmed by 2 bases and J by 2 bases, leaving 7 bases between them.

The CDR3 DNA follows: TGTGCCAGCAGCGTAGATTCAAATACGCAGTATTTT. It codes for CASSVDSNTQYF. J is TRBJ2-3 and V is TRBV9; no reliable D call. V was clipped by 0 bases and J by 7 bases, with 6 bases between them. The CDR3 is made up of 12 amino acids. The germline V gene encodes CDR1 SGDLS and CDR2 YYNGEE.

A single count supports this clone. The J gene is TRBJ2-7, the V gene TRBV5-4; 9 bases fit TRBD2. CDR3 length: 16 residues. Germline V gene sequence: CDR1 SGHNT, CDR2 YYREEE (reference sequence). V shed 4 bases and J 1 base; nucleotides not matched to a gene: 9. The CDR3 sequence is CASSLIGTSPSYEQYF. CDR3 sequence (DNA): TGTGCCAGCAGCCTGATAGGGACTAGCCCTTCCTACGAGCAGTACTTC.

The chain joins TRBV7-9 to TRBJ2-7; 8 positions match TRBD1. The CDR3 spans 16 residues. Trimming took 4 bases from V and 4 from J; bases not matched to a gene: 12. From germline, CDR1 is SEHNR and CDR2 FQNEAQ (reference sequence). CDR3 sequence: CASSSTDRAGLYEQYF. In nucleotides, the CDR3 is TGTGCCAGCAGCTCTACGGACAGGGCGGGCTTGTACGAGCAGTACTTC.